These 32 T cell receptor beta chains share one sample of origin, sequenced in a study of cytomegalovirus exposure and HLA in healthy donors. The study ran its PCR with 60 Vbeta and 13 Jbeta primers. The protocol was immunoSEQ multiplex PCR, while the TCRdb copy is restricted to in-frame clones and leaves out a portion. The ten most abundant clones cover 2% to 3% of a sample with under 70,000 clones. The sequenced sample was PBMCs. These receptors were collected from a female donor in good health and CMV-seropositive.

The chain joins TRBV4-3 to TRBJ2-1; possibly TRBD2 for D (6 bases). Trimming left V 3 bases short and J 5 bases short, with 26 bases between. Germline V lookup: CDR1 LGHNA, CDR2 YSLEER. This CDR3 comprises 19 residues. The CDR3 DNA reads TGCGCCAGCAGCCACCCCGCGAATTCCGGGACTGTGGACGACAATGAGCAGTTCTTC. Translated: CASSHPANSGTVDDNEQFF.

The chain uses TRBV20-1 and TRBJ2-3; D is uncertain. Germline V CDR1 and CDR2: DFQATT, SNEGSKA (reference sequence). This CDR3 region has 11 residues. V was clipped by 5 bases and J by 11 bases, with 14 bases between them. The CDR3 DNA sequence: TGCAGTGCTCTAAACCGATCGAAGCAGTATTTT. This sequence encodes CSALNRSKQYF.

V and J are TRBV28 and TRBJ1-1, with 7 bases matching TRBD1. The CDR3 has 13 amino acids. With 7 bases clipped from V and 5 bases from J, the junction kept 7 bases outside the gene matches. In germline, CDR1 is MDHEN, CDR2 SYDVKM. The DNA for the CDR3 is TGTGCCAGCACTGACAGGGTATTTACTGAAGCTTTCTTT. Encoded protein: CASTDRVFTEAFF. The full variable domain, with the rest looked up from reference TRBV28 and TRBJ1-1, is DVKVTQSSRYLVKRTGEKVFLECVQDMDHENMFWYRQDPGLGLRLIYFSYDVKMKEKGDIPEGYSVSREKKERFSLILESASTNQTSMYLCASTDRVFTEAFFGQGTRLTVV.

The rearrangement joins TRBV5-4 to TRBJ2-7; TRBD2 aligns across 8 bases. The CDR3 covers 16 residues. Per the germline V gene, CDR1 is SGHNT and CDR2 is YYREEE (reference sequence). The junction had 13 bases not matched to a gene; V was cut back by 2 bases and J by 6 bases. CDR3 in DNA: TGTGCCAGCAGCTTAGGCGGGGGGTTGTCGGCGCGCGAGCAGTACTTC. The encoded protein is CASSLGGGLSAREQYF. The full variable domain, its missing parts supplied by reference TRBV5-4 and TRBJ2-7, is ETGVTQSPTHLIKTRGQQVTLRCSSQSGHNTVSWYQQALGQGPQFIFQYYREEENGRGNFPPRFSGLQFPNYSSELNVNALELDDSALYLCASSLGGGLSAREQYFGPGTRLTVT.

CDR3 loop: CASSPPGGPYEQYF. The CDR3 nucleotides read TGTGCCAGCTCACCGCCAGGGGGTCCCTACGAGCAGTACTTC. The gene calls are TRBV18 and TRBJ2-7; 7 bases map to TRBD1. The CDR3 extends over 14 amino acids. The trim removed 3 bases at V and 2 bases at J, leaving 4 bases unmatched. In germline, CDR1 is KGHSH, CDR2 LQKENI.

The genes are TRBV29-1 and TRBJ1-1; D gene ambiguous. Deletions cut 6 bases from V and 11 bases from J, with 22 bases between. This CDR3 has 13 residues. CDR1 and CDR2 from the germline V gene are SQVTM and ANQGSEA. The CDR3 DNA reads TGCAGCGTCCCCGAGGTCTTCCCTAACGGCGCTTTCTTT. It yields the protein CSVPEVFPNGAFF.

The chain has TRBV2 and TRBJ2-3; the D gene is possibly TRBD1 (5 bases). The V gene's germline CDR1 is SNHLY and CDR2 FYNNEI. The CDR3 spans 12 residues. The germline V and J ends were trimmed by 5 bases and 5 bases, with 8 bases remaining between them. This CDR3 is CASSYQGDTQYF. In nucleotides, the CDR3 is TGTGCCAGCAGTTACCAGGGAGATACGCAGTATTTT. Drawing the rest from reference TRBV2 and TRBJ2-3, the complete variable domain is EPEVTQTPSHQVTQMGQEVILRCVPISNHLYFYWYRQILGQKVEFLVSFYNNEISEKSEIFDDQFSVERPDGSNFTLKIRSTKLEDSAMYFCASSYQGDTQYFGPGTRLTVL.

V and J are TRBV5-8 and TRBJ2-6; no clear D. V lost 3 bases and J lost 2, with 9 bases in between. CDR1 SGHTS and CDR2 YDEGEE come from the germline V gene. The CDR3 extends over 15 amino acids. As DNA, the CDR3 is TGTGCCAGCAGCTCGGGTGCGGCTGGGGCCAACGTCCTGACTTTC. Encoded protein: CASSSGAAGANVLTF. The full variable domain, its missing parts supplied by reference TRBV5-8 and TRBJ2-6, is EAGVTQSPTHLIKTRGQQATLRCSPISGHTSVYWYQQALGLGLQFLLWYDEGEERNRGNFPPRFSGRQFPNYSSELNVNALELEDSALYLCASSSGAAGANVLTFGAGSRLTVL.

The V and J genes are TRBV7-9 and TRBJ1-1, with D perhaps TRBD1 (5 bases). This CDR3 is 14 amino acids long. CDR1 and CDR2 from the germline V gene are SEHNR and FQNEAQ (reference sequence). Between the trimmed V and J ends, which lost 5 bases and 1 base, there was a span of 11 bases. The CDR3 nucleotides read TGTGCCAGCAGCACCCCGGGGGGGAACACTGAAGCTTTCTTT. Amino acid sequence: CASSTPGGNTEAFF. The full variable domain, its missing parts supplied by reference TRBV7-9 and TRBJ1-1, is DTGVSQNPRHKITKRGQNVTFRCDPISEHNRLYWYRQTLGQGPEFLTYFQNEAQLEKSRLLSDRFSAERPKGSFSTLEIQRTEQGDSAMYLCASSTPGGNTEAFFGQGTRLTVV.

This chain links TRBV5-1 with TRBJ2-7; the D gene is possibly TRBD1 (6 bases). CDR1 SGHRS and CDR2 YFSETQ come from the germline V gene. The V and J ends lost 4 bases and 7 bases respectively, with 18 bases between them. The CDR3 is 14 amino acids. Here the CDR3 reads CASSPDPGVGEQYF. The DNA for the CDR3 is TGCGCCAGCAGCCCCGATCCAGGGGTGGGTGAGCAGTACTTC.

The CDR3 region is CASSRGPDRGATGELFF. The DNA of the CDR3 is TGTGCCAGTAGTAGGGGGCCTGACAGGGGCGCCACCGGGGAGCTGTTTTTT. The chain joins TRBV19 to TRBJ2-2, with 8 bases lining up with TRBD1. The V and J ends lost 4 bases and 4 bases, in that order; junction bases with no gene match: 11. The CDR3 is made up of 17 amino acids. Germline assignment: CDR1 LNHDA and CDR2 SQIVND (reference sequence).

The CDR3 loop is CSVGGGNSNQPQHF. The CDR3 DNA reads as TGCAGCGTTGGCGGGGGGAATAGCAATCAGCCCCAGCATTTT. The chain uses TRBV29-1 and TRBJ1-5; D is possibly TRBD1 (5 bases). There are 14 residues in the CDR3. Germline CDR1 reads SQVTM; CDR2 reads ANQGSEA. The germline V and J ends were trimmed by 4 bases and 0 bases, with 10 bases remaining between them.

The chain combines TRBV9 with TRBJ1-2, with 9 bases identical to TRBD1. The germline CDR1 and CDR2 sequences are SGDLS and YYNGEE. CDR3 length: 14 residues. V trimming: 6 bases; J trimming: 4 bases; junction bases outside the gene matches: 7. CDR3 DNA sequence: TGTGCCAGCAATCAAGGACAGGGGCTCTATGGCTACACCTTC. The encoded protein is CASNQGQGLYGYTF.

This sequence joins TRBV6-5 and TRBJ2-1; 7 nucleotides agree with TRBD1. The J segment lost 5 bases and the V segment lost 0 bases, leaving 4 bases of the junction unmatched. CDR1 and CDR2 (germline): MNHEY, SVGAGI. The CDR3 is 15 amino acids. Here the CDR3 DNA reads TGTGCCAGCAGTTACTCGGGACAGTGGAACAATGAGCAGTTCTTC. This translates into CASSYSGQWNNEQFF.

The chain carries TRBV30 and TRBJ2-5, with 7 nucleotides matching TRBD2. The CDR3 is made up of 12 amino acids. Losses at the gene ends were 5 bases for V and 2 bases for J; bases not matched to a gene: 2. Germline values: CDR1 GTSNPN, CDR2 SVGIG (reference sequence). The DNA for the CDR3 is TGTGCCTGGGACGGGGGGCAAGAGACCCAGTACTTC. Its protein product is CAWDGGQETQYF.

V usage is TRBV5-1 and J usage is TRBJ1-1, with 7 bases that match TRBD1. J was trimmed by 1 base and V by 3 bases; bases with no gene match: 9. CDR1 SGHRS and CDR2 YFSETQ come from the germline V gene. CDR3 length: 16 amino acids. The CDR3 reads CASSSNSGGGNTEAFF. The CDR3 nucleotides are TGCGCCAGCAGCTCTAACTCAGGGGGTGGGAACACTGAAGCTTTCTTT.

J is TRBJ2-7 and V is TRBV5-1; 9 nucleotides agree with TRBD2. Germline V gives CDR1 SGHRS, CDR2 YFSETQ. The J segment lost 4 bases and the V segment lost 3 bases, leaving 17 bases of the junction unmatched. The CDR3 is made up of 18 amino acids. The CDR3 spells CASSWGMGMAGGSYEQYF. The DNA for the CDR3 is TGCGCCAGCAGCTGGGGAATGGGCATGGCGGGAGGGTCGTACGAGCAGTACTTC.

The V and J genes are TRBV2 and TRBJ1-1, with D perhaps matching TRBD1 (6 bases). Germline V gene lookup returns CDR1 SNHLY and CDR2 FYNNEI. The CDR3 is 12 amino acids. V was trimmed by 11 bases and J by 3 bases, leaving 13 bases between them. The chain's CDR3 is CAGAGEHTEAFF. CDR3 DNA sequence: TGTGCCGGCGCAGGGGAGCACACTGAAGCTTTCTTT. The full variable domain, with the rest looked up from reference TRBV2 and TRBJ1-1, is EPEVTQTPSHQVTQMGQEVILRCVPISNHLYFYWYRQILGQKVEFLVSFYNNEISEKSEIFDDQFSVERPDGSNFTLKIRSTKLEDSAMYFCAGAGEHTEAFFGQGTRLTVV.

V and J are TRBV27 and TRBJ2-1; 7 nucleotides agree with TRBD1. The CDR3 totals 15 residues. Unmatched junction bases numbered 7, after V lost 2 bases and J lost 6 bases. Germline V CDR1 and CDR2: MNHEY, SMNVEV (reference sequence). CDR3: CASSLTGVPLNEQFF. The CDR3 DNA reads TGTGCCAGCAGTTTAACAGGGGTCCCCCTCAATGAGCAGTTCTTC.

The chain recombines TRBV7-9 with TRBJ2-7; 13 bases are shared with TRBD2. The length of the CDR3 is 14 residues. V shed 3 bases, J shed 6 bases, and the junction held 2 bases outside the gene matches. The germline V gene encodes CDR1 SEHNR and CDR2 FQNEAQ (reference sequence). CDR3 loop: CASSFTSGRAEQYF. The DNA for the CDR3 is TGTGCCAGCAGCTTTACTAGCGGGAGGGCCGAGCAGTACTTC. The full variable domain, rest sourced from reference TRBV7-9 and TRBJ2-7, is DTGVSQNPRHKITKRGQNVTFRCDPISEHNRLYWYRQTLGQGPEFLTYFQNEAQLEKSRLLSDRFSAERPKGSFSTLEIQRTEQGDSAMYLCASSFTSGRAEQYFGPGTRLTVT.

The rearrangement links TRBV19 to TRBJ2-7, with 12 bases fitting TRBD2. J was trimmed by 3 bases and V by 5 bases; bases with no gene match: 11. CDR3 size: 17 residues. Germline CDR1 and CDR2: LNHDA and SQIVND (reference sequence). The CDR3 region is CASSPGASGRAVYEQYF. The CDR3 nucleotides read TGTGCCAGTAGTCCGGGAGCTAGCGGGAGGGCCGTCTACGAGCAGTACTTC.

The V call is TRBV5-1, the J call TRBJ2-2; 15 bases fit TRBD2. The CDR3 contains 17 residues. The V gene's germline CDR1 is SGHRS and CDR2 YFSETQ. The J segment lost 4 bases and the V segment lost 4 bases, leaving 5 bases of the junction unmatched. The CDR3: CASSPGLAGGFTGELFF. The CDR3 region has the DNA TGCGCCAGCAGCCCCGGACTAGCGGGAGGGTTCACCGGGGAGCTGTTTTTT.

The CDR3: CASSLLAGTSSYEQYF. The CDR3, as DNA: TGTGCCAGCAGTTTACTAGCGGGAACTAGCTCCTACGAGCAGTACTTC. The rearrangement uses TRBV27 and TRBJ2-7; the match to TRBD2 covers 9 bases. Looked up from germline, CDR1 is MNHEY and CDR2 is SMNVEV (reference sequence). With 2 bases clipped from V and 0 bases from J, the junction kept 5 bases outside the gene matches. The CDR3 is 16 residues long.

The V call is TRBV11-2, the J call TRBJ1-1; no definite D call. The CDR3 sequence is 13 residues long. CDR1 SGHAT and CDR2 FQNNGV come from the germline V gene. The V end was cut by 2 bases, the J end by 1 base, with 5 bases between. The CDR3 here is CASSLSENTEAFF. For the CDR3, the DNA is TGTGCCAGCAGCTTATCAGAGAACACTGAAGCTTTCTTT.

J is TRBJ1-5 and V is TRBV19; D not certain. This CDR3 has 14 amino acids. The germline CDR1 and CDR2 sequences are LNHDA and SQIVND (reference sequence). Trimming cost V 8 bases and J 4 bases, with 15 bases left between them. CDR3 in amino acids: CASGDPELNQPQHF. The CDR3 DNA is TGTGCCAGTGGCGATCCAGAACTAAATCAGCCCCAGCATTTT.

Written as DNA, the CDR3 is TGTGCCAGCAGCCAAGGGGTTAACTATGGCTACACCTTC. Translation: CASSQGVNYGYTF. This chain links TRBV7-9 with TRBJ1-2; a possible D gene is TRBD1 (5 bases). Trimming took off 5 bases at V and 1 base at J, with 8 bases between the two ends. The germline gives CDR1 SEHNR, CDR2 FQNEAQ (reference sequence). The CDR3 length is 13 residues.

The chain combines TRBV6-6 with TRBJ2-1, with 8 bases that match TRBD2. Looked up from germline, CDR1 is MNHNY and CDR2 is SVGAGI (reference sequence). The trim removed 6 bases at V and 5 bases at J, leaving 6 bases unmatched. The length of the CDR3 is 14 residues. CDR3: CASRKREPHNEQFF. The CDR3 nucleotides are TGTGCCAGCAGAAAGCGGGAGCCCCACAATGAGCAGTTCTTC.

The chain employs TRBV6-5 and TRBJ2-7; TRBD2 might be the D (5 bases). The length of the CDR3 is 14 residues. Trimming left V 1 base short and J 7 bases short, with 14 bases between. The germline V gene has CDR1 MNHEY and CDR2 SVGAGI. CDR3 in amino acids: CASSYFPSEGEQYF. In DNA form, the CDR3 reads TGTGCCAGCAGTTACTTTCCCAGCGAGGGTGAGCAGTACTTC.

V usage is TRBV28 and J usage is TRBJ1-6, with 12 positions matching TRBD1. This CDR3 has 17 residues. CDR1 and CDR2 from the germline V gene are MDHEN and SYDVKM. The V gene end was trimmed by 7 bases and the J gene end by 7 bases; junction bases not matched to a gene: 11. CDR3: CASTLVGQGAKNSPLHF. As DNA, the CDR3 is TGTGCCAGCACCCTTGTGGGACAGGGGGCGAAAAATTCACCCCTCCACTTT.

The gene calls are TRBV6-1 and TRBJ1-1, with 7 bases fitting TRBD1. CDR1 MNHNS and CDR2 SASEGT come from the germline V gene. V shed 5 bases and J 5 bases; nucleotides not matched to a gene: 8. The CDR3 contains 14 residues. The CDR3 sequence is CASSKQGSETEAFF. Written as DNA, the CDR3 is TGTGCCAGCAGTAAACAGGGGAGTGAGACTGAAGCTTTCTTT.

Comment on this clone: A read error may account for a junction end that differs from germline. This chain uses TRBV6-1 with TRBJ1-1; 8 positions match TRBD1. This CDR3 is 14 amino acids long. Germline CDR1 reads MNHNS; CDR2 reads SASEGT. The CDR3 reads CASSQDRVGTEDFF. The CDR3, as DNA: TGTGCCAGCAGTCAGGACAGGGTGGGGACTGAAGATTTCTTT.

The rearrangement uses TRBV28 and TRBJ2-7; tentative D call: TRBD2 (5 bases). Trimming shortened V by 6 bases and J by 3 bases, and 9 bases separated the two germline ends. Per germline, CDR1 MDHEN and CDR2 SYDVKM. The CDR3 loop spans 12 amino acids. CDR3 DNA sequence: TGTGCCAGCAGGGAGGAAGTCTACGAGCAGTACTTC. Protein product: CASREEVYEQYF.